This T cell receptor (beta chain) was observed in a study of regulatory T cells in long-lasting Graves disease. The CDR3 covers 15 residues. J lost 2 bases, V lost 7 bases, and 6 bases had no gene match. Germline V CDR1 and CDR2: SNHLY, FYNNEI. Study-level results: There were preferences for TRBV28, TRBJ1-2 and TRBJ2-5 in persistent disease. Accuracy was possibly reduced by small sample size.

Construction of the TCR beta libraries employed iRepertoire HTBI primers in conjunction with Arm-PCR of CDR3 regions. TCRdb re-derived calls from the multiplex PCR reads in MiXCR, one entry per CDR3 protein. The table lists hundreds of thousands of distinct CDR3 sequences, 18% of them singletons, with around 36% in the top ten. Regarding this clonotype: Its target is not known.

The time point: newly diagnosed GD, antithyroid drugs for less than 3 months. PBMC-extracted RNA yielded the TCR library. Patients came through an endocrinology department, and that department was in Xi'an, China. The clonotype was recovered from a female donor with Graves disease. The specimen comprised peripheral blood mononuclear cells (PBMCs), sampled at new diagnosis, from a patient treated with antithyroid drugs. The chain combines TRBV2 with TRBJ2-3, with 10 bases fitting TRBD2. The CDR3: CASTPLAGDTDTQYF. As DNA, the CDR3 is TGTGCCAGCACCCCGCTAGCGGGGGACACAGATACGCAGTATTTT.